The entry below describes one TCR beta chain. What it recognizes is unknown. This specimen comes from a study of lymphopenia after photon versus proton radiotherapy. General study findings and limits: Larger post-nadir TCR diversity loss correlated inversely with survival in deceased patients. Only patients who died were analyzed for survival; proton advantage is unproven. Relative stability marked proton patients; photon patients lost diversity and naive cells.

V was clipped by 2 bases and J by 8 bases, with 18 bases between them. The CDR3 loop spans 16 amino acids. From germline, CDR1 is MNHNS and CDR2 SASEGT. Using immunoSEQ multiplex PCR, the repertoire was profiled, and TCRdb retains in-frame clones only, with some absent. The sample lists 75,000 to 95,000 clones, approximately 82% seen once, with 1.3% to 1.5% in the top ten. The specimen was peripheral blood, collected from a patient treated with proton-based radiotherapy. The gene calls are TRBV6-1 and TRBJ1-4; D ambiguous. The clonotype originates from a man aged 55 to 70 with pancreatic cancer. The CDR3: CASSENGLARREKLFF. CDR3 nucleotides: TGTGCCAGCAGTGAAAACGGGTTAGCCCGAAGGGAAAAACTGTTTTTT.